This T cell receptor beta chain was captured in a study of shared clonotypes between healthy human individuals (dated by TCRdb to between 2020 and 2021). Regarding the study in general: A few men and two women, aged 18 to 49 years, made up the cohort. To increase sequencing depth and limit assay-specific biases, different laboratories used diverse techniques to prepare libraries and sequence TCR repertoires. For each donor, CD4 naive and CD4 memory were each run on three plates, CD8 naive on two plates, and CD8 memory on one plate. Leukapheresis yielded between about 0.9 and 10 billion PBMCs per donor. To estimate repertoire size and how much clonotype sharing occurs between individuals, the study deeply sequenced the blood TCR repertoires of roughly 5 healthy adults. Overall results and qualifications from the work: Because the study included a small number of donors, the genetic and exposure-history diversity represented was limited. Sampling was limited to blood, and TCR repertoires in tissue likely differ from TCR repertoires in blood. Roughly 5.2% of naive CD4, 3.5% of naive CD8, about 2.1% of memory CD4, and about 0.4% of memory CD8 clonotypes were shared across a few donors. Compared with non-shared clonotypes, the clonotypes found in all four sorted-subset donors had higher generation probabilities. Pairwise subsampling indicated that sequencing depth was expected to affect the degree of clonotype sharing among donors. Larger estimated clonotype richness was generally found for naive subsets than for memory subsets. Rarefaction of sorted-subset datasets indicated incomplete sequencing despite the large sequencing depth.

Using the deep immunoSEQ assay, multiplex PCR amplified TCR CDR3 regions from genomic DNA. Extracted genomic DNA from each cell subset was distributed evenly across all wells of several immunoSEQ 96-well plates, and each plate was treated as a replicate. For sorted subsets, around 200 ng genomic DNA, equal to approximately 30,000 T cell genomes, was loaded into each replicate PCR. The purified libraries were quantified using a Qubit 3.0 fluorometer, sized with a Bioanalyzer 2100, and then quantified again using the KAPA Library Quantification kit. Every immunoSEQ 96-well plate was sequenced on a dedicated single-read 150-cycle Illumina NextSeq 550 flow cell. Per the authors' processing: Because only junctional sequences without quality scores were contained in the immunoSEQ output, filtering matching that applied to full-length reads could not be performed. To assign V/J genes and CDR3, sequences were annotated using PyIR, a Python wrapper for IgBLAST v1.9, with IMGT germline references. Reads were filtered out if the reads had weak V/J assignments (E-value above 1e-6), no CDR3, stop codons, out-of-frame junctions, or ambiguous translated residues. V3J clonotypes were defined as sequences sharing the same inferred V gene, J gene, and CDR3 amino acid sequence. The percentage overlap between two repertoires was calculated by dividing the number of shared unique clonotypes by the size of the smaller repertoire. Repertoire richness was assessed with RTK rarefaction, the Chao1 estimator, and Recon v2.1 estimates of unobserved clonotypes. OLGA was used to compute generation probabilities for all TCRbeta clonotypes that the gDNA method yielded from several donors. TCRdb limited this immuneACCESS table to in-frame rearrangements with V and J called. A share of clones is missing; checked studies link under half to unresolved V genes, and the rest is unexplained. Clone size and the V and J calls come from that table; the DNA yielded D and trimming. The sample has over a million clones on record, roughly 96% of them singletons. Approximately 1.1% of the sample lies in the top ten.

In regard to this clone: The antigen it recognizes is unknown. Base qualities are not at hand, and no much larger clone is one base apart.

V is reduced by 2 bases and J by 0 bases, leaving a spacing of 9 bases between them. The CDR3 measures 14 amino acids from cysteine to phenylalanine. Only the CDR3 portion is preserved as DNA: 42 bases, with reading frame beginning at the first base. The germline V gene supplies CDR1 SGDLS and CDR2 YYNGEE. Donors were healthy HIV-negative adults with no recently reported acute infections or vaccinations. All donors were Caucasian adults living in Nashville, Tennessee, USA. Magnetic negative selection was used to enrich CD4+ T cells, after which naive cells were positively selected on CD45RA and the negative fraction became the memory subset. Blood was obtained by leukapheresis, after which PBMCs were separated by Ficoll-Histopaque density gradient centrifugation and cryopreserved in liquid nitrogen vapor phase. Analytical flow cytometry was used to check the purity and quantity of every magnetically sorted T cell population. Genomic DNA was isolated from each sorted fraction and quantified by UV absorbance on a Nanodrop 2000c.

The TCR originated in a man aged 25-40 years in good health. The sequencing sample was made of naive CD4+ T cells sorted from blood. This sample's cell subset or site label indicates: CD45RA+ positively selected. The V gene is TRBV9 and the J gene is TRBJ2-7; matching of 6 bases hints at TRBD1 as the D gene. The DNA sequence follows: TGTGCCAGCAGCGTCGACAGGACCTCCTACGAGCAGTACTTC. It is translated as CASSVDRTSYEQYF.